The 14 T cell receptor beta chains in this list originate from one sample, sequenced in a study of Graves' ophthalmopathy and Graves' hyperthyroidism. The sequenced template was RNA, covering the TCR beta CDR3 region. The authors performed first-round RT-PCR with HTBI primers and then a second-round multiplex PCR. TCRdb called the multiplex PCR reads again in MiXCR, with one record for every CDR3 protein. The data show 740,000 or so distinct CDR3 sequences, with roughly two fifths seen just once and 40% to 45% held by the top ten. The sample taken for sequencing was peripheral blood. The receptors stem from an adult man with Graves' ophthalmopathy.

The sample holds many counts of this clonotype. The chain uses TRBV20-1 and TRBJ2-5; D unresolved. The length of the CDR3 is 14 residues. CDR1 and CDR2 from the germline V gene are DFQATT and SNEGSKA (reference sequence). Trimming took off 2 bases at V and 2 bases at J, with 12 bases between the two ends. CDR3 DNA: TGCAGTGCTAGATACGGCAATTCACAAGAGACCCAGTACTTC. This sequence encodes CSARYGNSQETQYF.

The chain carries TRBV7-9 and TRBJ1-4, with 8 bases aligning to TRBD1. The CDR3 extends over 14 amino acids. The V gene end was trimmed by 6 bases and the J gene end by 8 bases; junction bases not matched to a gene: 8. From germline, CDR1 is SEHNR and CDR2 FQNEAQ (reference sequence). The CDR3 DNA sequence: TGTGCCAGCAGTCCGAAGACAGGGGACGAAAAACTGTTTTTT. Amino acid sequence: CASSPKTGDEKLFF.

This clonotype was recorded once. The CDR3 spells CASRDRGRGQGEKLFF. CDR3 DNA: TGTGCCAGCAGAGATCGGGGTAGGGGACAAGGTGAAAAACTGTTTTTT. The genes are TRBV25-1 and TRBJ1-4; weak D call: TRBD1 (6 bases). This CDR3 comprises 16 residues. V was shortened by 6 bases and J by 7 bases, with 21 bases between the two germline ends. Germline CDR1 reads MGHDK; CDR2 reads SYGVNS.

This chain links TRBV2 with TRBJ1-1, with D possibly being TRBD1 (6 bases). From germline, CDR1 is SNHLY and CDR2 FYNNEI. There are 11 residues in the CDR3. The germline V and J ends were trimmed by 5 bases and 11 bases, with 12 bases remaining between them. CDR3 region: CASSLNQGAFF. CDR3 nucleotides: TGTGCCAGCAGTTTAAATCAGGGGGCTTTCTTT.

The chain couples TRBV4-1 to TRBJ2-7, with D hard to call. CDR1 and CDR2 from the germline V gene are MGHRA and YSYEKL. V was clipped by 4 bases and J by 4 bases, with 17 bases between them. The length of the CDR3 is 15 residues. The CDR3 loop reads CASSREREFGYEQYF. Written as DNA, the CDR3 is TGCGCCAGCAGCCGAGAAAGGGAATTTGGTTACGAGCAGTACTTC.

The CDR3 DNA reads as TGCAGTGCCGGGTGGCCTAAGGGATCCTACGAGCAGTACTTC. The encoded protein is CSAGWPKGSYEQYF. V and J are TRBV20-1 and TRBJ2-7; no reliable D call. Trimming took 6 bases from V and 1 from J, leaving 16 bases between them. The CDR3 sequence is 14 residues long. Germline values: CDR1 DFQATT, CDR2 SNEGSKA (reference sequence).

This clonotype was recorded many times. The chain carries TRBV7-9 and TRBJ1-3, with no clear D. The V end lost 2 bases, the J end lost 4 bases, and 12 bases lay between the germline ends. The V gene's germline CDR1 is SEHNR and CDR2 FQNEAQ (reference sequence). This CDR3 has 15 amino acids. CDR3 region: CASSLLSGTGNTIYF. The DNA for the CDR3 is TGTGCCAGCAGCTTACTCTCGGGCACGGGAAACACCATATATTTT.

The chain uses TRBV10-3 and TRBJ1-2; tentative D call: TRBD1 (6 bases). The V and J ends lost 6 bases and 2 bases respectively, with 10 bases between them. Germline V CDR1 and CDR2: ENHRY, SYGVKD. CDR3 length: 13 residues. For the CDR3, the DNA is TGTGCCATCAGCCGACAGGAGAACTATGGCTACACCTTC. Amino acids: CAISRQENYGYTF.

The V gene is TRBV5-6, the J gene TRBJ2-7, with D possibly matching TRBD2 (5 bases). The CDR3 runs to 15 residues. The ends were cut back, 0 bases at V and 3 bases at J, with 13 bases in the middle. CDR1 SGHDT and CDR2 YYEEEE come from the germline V gene. CDR3 nucleotides: TGTGCCAGCAGCTTGGGGCCGAGCGGCGTCTACGAGCAGTACTTC. It encodes CASSLGPSGVYEQYF.

The chain carries TRBV2 and TRBJ1-2; D gene uncertain. V shed 4 bases and J shed 4 bases, with 13 bases lying between them. The CDR3 contains 14 residues. The germline CDR1 and CDR2 sequences are SNHLY and FYNNEI. This chain's CDR3 is CASSVERTVYGYTF. The CDR3 DNA reads TGTGCCAGCAGTGTGGAAAGGACTGTCTATGGCTACACCTTC.

This clonotype was counted only a few times. The gene calls are TRBV5-8 and TRBJ1-6; D is possibly TRBD1 (5 bases). This CDR3 comprises 14 residues. Germline CDR1 is SGHTS and CDR2 is YDEGEE. The ends were cut back, 7 bases at V and 7 bases at J, with 15 bases in the middle. The CDR3 DNA reads as TGTGCCAGCGGACTGGGGAGGGGAAATTCACCCCTCCACTTT. Its translation: CASGLGRGNSPLHF. Supplemented by reference TRBV5-8 and TRBJ1-6, the full variable domain reads EAGVTQSPTHLIKTRGQQATLRCSPISGHTSVYWYQQALGLGLQFLLWYDEGEERNRGNFPPRFSGRQFPNYSSELNVNALELEDSALYLCASGLGRGNSPLHFGNGTRLTVT.

About this clonotype itself: This may be a read error: a much more frequent sequence differs by one nucleotide. This chain connects TRBV2 to TRBJ2-2; TRBD2 is a possible D gene (6 bases). This CDR3 region has 15 residues. Germline V gives CDR1 SNHLY, CDR2 FYNNEI. This CDR3 is CATHRSASDTGVLFF. The CDR3 DNA follows: TGTGCCACCCACCGTTCGGCTAGCGACACCGGGGTGCTGTTTTTT. The complete variable domain, with remaining parts taken from reference TRBV2 and TRBJ2-2, reads EPEVTQTPSHQVTQMGQEVILRCVPISNHLYFYWYRQILGQKVEFLVSFYNNEISEKSEIFDDQFSVERPDGSNFTLKIRSTKLEDSAMYFCATHRSASDTGVLFFGEGSRLTVL.

The gene calls are TRBV10-3 and TRBJ1-1; no firm D call. CDR3 length equals 13 residues. CDR1 is ENHRY, CDR2 SYGVKD, per germline. V lost 6 bases, J lost 0 bases, and 8 bases lay in between. The DNA for the CDR3 is TGTGCCATCAGCCTCGGCCTGAACACTGAAGCTTTCTTT. Amino acid sequence: CAISLGLNTEAFF.

This clonotype was counted between two and nine times. The V and J genes are TRBV20-1 and TRBJ1-1; D remains unclear. This CDR3 is built from 14 residues. Germline lookup yields CDR1 DFQATT and CDR2 SNEGSKA (reference sequence). V shed 3 bases and J shed 5 bases, with 16 bases lying between them. CDR3 nucleotides: TGCAGTGCTAGGGATACCGGGAGTCGAACTGAAGCTTTCTTT. Translated, it gives CSARDTGSRTEAFF.